A single sample gave rise to the 4 T cell receptor beta chains below, sequenced in a study of blood T cell repertoires in COVID-19. Produced via immunoSEQ multiplex PCR; TCRdb's table is partial and in-frame only. Among about 58,000 clones listed, nearly 95% were seen once. The source material was peripheral blood. These receptors were collected from a middle-aged man with active COVID-19.

The rearrangement links TRBV25-1 to TRBJ1-4, with 7 bases identical to TRBD1. Germline CDR1 MGHDK, CDR2 SYGVNS. V gave up 1 base and J gave up 5 bases; unmatched junction bases: 4. This CDR3 region has 15 residues. The CDR3 region is CASSEFGTANEKLFF. CDR3 DNA: TGTGCCAGCAGTGAATTCGGGACAGCGAATGAAAAACTGTTTTTT.

J is TRBJ2-3 and V is TRBV6-5; 10 bases are a match to TRBD1. There are 14 residues in the CDR3. The ends lost 8 bases at V and 6 bases at J; junction bases unmatched: 8. The germline CDR1 and CDR2 sequences are MNHEY and SVGAGI. As DNA, the CDR3 is TGTGCCAGCGACGACAGGGGGCGTACGGATACGCAGTATTTT. Its translation: CASDDRGRTDTQYF.

This sequence joins TRBV5-8 and TRBJ2-4; D uncertain. With 5 bases removed from V and 6 bases from J, the gap between germline ends came to 15 bases. Germline V gene data show CDR1 as SGHTS and CDR2 as YDEGEE. The CDR3 sequence is 14 residues long. CDR3 coding DNA: TGTGCCAGCAGTGAAAAGAGACAAGGAAACATTCAGTACTTC. Translation: CASSEKRQGNIQYF.

A few counts support this clone. This CDR3 is CASSPWDSYEQYF. The CDR3 nucleotides are TGCGCCAGCAGCCCTTGGGACAGCTACGAGCAGTACTTC. The chain links TRBV4-1 to TRBJ2-7; 7 bases align to TRBD1. The V segment lost 4 bases and the J segment 3 bases; nucleotides outside the gene matches: 3. The germline gives CDR1 MGHRA, CDR2 YSYEKL. The CDR3 consists of 13 residues.